Reported below is one T cell receptor (beta chain). This sample was included in a study of blood T cell repertoires in COVID-19. Study background: Both acute and convalescent COVID-19 samples were obtained from the United States, Italy and Spain. T cells, B-cell-depleted T cells, or PBMCs supplied cDNA or gDNA.

Produced via immunoSEQ multiplex PCR; TCRdb's table is partial and in-frame only. The sample contains tens of thousands of clones, approximately 92% of which appear only once. This TCR came from a human donor in a cohort sampled during active COVID-19. The material sequenced was peripheral blood.

CDR3: CASSERRGGEQYF. The CDR3, as DNA: TGTGCCAGCAGTGAACGGCGGGGTGGCGAGCAGTACTTC. V and J are TRBV6-1 and TRBJ2-7, with a possible D match to TRBD2 (6 bases). The CDR3 spans 13 residues. V was pared by 2 bases and J by 6 bases, with 11 bases between. Germline CDR1 and CDR2: MNHNS and SASEGT.